A single sample gave rise to the 23 T cell receptor beta chains below, sequenced in a study of blood T cells in healthy people across ages. A second PCR of 7 to 11 cycles used a sample-barcoded 5' primer and a J-beta primer mix. TCRdb reanalysed the 5' RACE reads using MiXCR and keeps one entry per CDR3 protein. Of about 1.7 million distinct CDR3 sequences listed, 25% to 30% are singletons. The sample consisted of blood. These receptors were collected from a woman aged 25 to 39 in good health.

This clonotype has just a few counts. The chain is built from TRBV7-9 and TRBJ2-5; 11 bases are shared with TRBD1. Trimming at V came to 4 bases and at J to 1 base, leaving 2 bases not matched to a gene. CDR3 size: 15 residues. Germline values: CDR1 SEHNR, CDR2 FQNEAQ (reference sequence). CDR3 sequence (DNA): TGTGCCAGCAGCTCCGGACAGGGGGCCCAAGAGACCCAGTACTTC. Its translation is CASSSGQGAQETQYF.

This clonotype was detected a few times. The rearrangement joins TRBV5-5 to TRBJ1-5; D gene uncertain. The V end was cut by 4 bases, the J end by 7 bases, with 24 bases between. Germline V gene data show CDR1 as SGHKS and CDR2 as YYEKEE (reference sequence). This CDR3 spans 17 amino acids. The CDR3 here is CASSTHPRPRSGQPQHF. As DNA, the CDR3 is TGTGCCAGCAGCACCCACCCTCGACCCCGTAGTGGGCAGCCCCAGCATTTT.

The chain employs TRBV7-9 and TRBJ2-1, with D hard to call. The CDR3 length is 12 residues. Trimming pared 10 bases from V and 7 bases from J, leaving 14 bases between. Germline V CDR1 and CDR2: SEHNR, FQNEAQ (reference sequence). CDR3 bases: TGTGCCATGCTGGGTGGGTTGAATGAGCAGTTCTTC. Protein product: CAMLGGLNEQFF. Full variable domain (missing parts from reference TRBV7-9 and TRBJ2-1): DTGVSQNPRHKITKRGQNVTFRCDPISEHNRLYWYRQTLGQGPEFLTYFQNEAQLEKSRLLSDRFSAERPKGSFSTLEIQRTEQGDSAMYLCAMLGGLNEQFFGPGTRLTVL.

V and J are TRBV7-2 and TRBJ2-7; 10 bases are a match to TRBD2. Germline CDR1 and CDR2: SGHTA and FQGNSA. Germline trimming cut 5 bases from V and 5 bases from J; bases unmatched to any gene: 6. CDR3 length equals 14 residues. The CDR3: CASSRSGRANEQYF. The CDR3 bases are TGTGCCAGCAGCCGCAGCGGGAGGGCCAACGAGCAGTACTTC.

The chain is built from TRBV6-5 and TRBJ2-1; TRBD1 matches at 7 bases. The germline V gene has CDR1 MNHEY and CDR2 SVGAGI. J lost 4 bases, V lost 5 bases, and 8 bases had no gene match. This CDR3 is built from 15 residues. CDR3 DNA sequence: TGTGCCAGCAGTGACGACGGGACAGAATACAATGAGCAGTTCTTC. Its translation is CASSDDGTEYNEQFF.

The sample holds a few counts of this clonotype. The genes are TRBV7-9 and TRBJ2-5; TRBD2 aligns across 8 bases. The germline gives CDR1 SEHNR, CDR2 FQNEAQ (reference sequence). The CDR3 spans 15 residues. The J segment lost 3 bases and the V segment lost 8 bases, leaving 11 bases of the junction unmatched. CDR3 DNA: TGTGCCAGCGGGAAGTTTAGCGGGGAAGAAGAGACCCAGTACTTC. Amino acid sequence: CASGKFSGEEETQYF.

In its sample, this clonotype was seen many times. The chain has TRBV7-2 and TRBJ2-5; perhaps D is TRBD1 or TRBD2 (6 bases each). Germline loops: CDR1 SGHTA, CDR2 FQGNSA. V was shortened by 4 bases and J by 5 bases, with 17 bases between the two germline ends. CDR3 length: 15 residues. The chain's CDR3 is CASSSRRGVGETQYF. CDR3 in DNA: TGTGCCAGCAGCTCGCGAAGGGGGGTTGGGGAGACCCAGTACTTC.

This clonotype was seen a few times. The rearrangement links TRBV2 to TRBJ2-1, with D perhaps TRBD1 or TRBD2 (5 bases each). The CDR3 consists of 15 residues. V shed 1 base and J shed 4 bases, with 11 bases lying between them. CDR1 is SNHLY, CDR2 FYNNEI, per germline. The CDR3 sequence: CASSEERGTYNEQFF. In DNA form, the CDR3 reads TGTGCCAGCAGTGAAGAAAGAGGGACGTACAATGAGCAGTTCTTC.

Only a few counts were recorded for this clonotype. The chain has TRBV5-1 and TRBJ1-2, with D tentatively TRBD1 (5 bases). V was pared by 3 bases and J by 4 bases, with 10 bases between. The CDR3 has 13 amino acids. Per germline, CDR1 SGHRS and CDR2 YFSETQ. The CDR3 region is CASSWGDGYGYTF. The CDR3 region has the DNA TGCGCCAGCAGCTGGGGGGACGGCTATGGCTACACCTTC.

Concerning this clonotype: It may be a read error: a sequence one base away is much more abundant. The gene calls are TRBV6-2 or TRBV6-3 and TRBJ2-4; 8 bases are a match to TRBD2. CDR3 length equals 15 residues. The junction had 17 bases not matched to a gene; V was cut back by 6 bases and J by 13 bases. The germline CDR1 and CDR2 sequences are MNHEY and SVGEGT. CDR3 protein: CASSPGTRAPEEQYF. Here the CDR3 DNA reads TGTGCCAGCAGCCCGGGGACTAGGGCGCCGGAAGAGCAGTACTTC.

V and J are TRBV7-9 and TRBJ1-1; perhaps TRBD1 as D (6 bases). The CDR3 totals 15 residues. V was trimmed by 4 bases and J by 1 base, leaving 13 bases between them. Germline CDR1 reads SEHNR; CDR2 reads FQNEAQ (reference sequence). The CDR3 protein is CASSYRVDWNTEAFF. DNA of the CDR3: TGTGCCAGCAGCTACAGGGTAGACTGGAACACTGAAGCTTTCTTT.

This chain connects TRBV5-1 to TRBJ2-7; a possible D gene is TRBD1 (5 bases). From germline, CDR1 is SGHRS and CDR2 YFSETQ. The V and J ends lost 6 bases and 4 bases respectively, with 20 bases between them. CDR3 length: 15 amino acids. For the CDR3, the DNA is TGCGCCAGCACCGTGGACACTCCCGAGACTTACGAGCAGTACTTC. Translated: CASTVDTPETYEQYF.

The CDR3 coding sequence is TGTGCCACCAGCAGAGAAGGGACAGGCTACGAGCAGTACTTC. Amino acids: CATSREGTGYEQYF. The V call is TRBV15, the J call TRBJ2-7; 8 bases are a match to TRBD1. This CDR3 contains 14 residues. With V trimmed by 0 bases and J by 3 bases, 1 base remained unmatched. Germline-derived CDR1 and CDR2 are LNHNV and YYDKDF (reference sequence).

Only a few counts were recorded for this clonotype. The gene calls are TRBV5-1 and TRBJ2-5; tentatively, D is TRBD1 (6 bases). This CDR3 is 16 amino acids long. CDR1 and CDR2 from the germline V gene are SGHRS and YFSETQ. V shed 4 bases and J shed 3 bases, with 19 bases lying between them. The CDR3 sequence: CASSPGWGQSKETQYF. In nucleotides, the CDR3 is TGCGCCAGCAGCCCTGGGTGGGGGCAATCCAAAGAGACCCAGTACTTC. Full variable domain (outside the CDR3, taken from reference TRBV5-1 and TRBJ2-5): KAGVTQTPRYLIKTRGQQVTLSCSPISGHRSVSWYQQTPGQGLQFLFEYFSETQRNKGNFPGRFSGRQFSNSRSEMNVSTLELGDSALYLCASSPGWGQSKETQYFGPGTRLLVL.

This chain connects TRBV28 to TRBJ2-3, with 7 bases fitting TRBD1. Germline V gene lookup returns CDR1 MDHEN and CDR2 SYDVKM. V lost 7 bases to trimming and J lost 3 bases; unmatched junction nucleotides: 7. There are 14 residues in the CDR3. CDR3 DNA sequence: TGTGCCAGCAACCCCTCGACAGGGACAGATACGCAGTATTTT. Translating gives CASNPSTGTDTQYF.

This clonotype was recorded a few times. The rearrangement joins TRBV29-1 to TRBJ2-1; D may correspond to TRBD1 or TRBD2 (5 bases each). CDR1 and CDR2 from the germline V gene are SQVTM and ANQGSEA. CDR3 length: 13 residues. V gave up 4 bases and J gave up 2 bases, with 9 bases separating them. In DNA, the CDR3 is TGCAGCGTTGGGGGGAGCCCCTACAATGAGCAGTTCTTC. This codes for CSVGGSPYNEQFF.

This clonotype was detected a few times. The J gene is TRBJ2-7, the V gene TRBV20-1; the match to TRBD2 covers 9 bases. With V trimmed by 1 base and J by 6 bases, 7 bases remained unmatched. In germline, CDR1 is DFQATT, CDR2 SNEGSKA (reference sequence). The CDR3 runs to 14 residues. Here the CDR3 DNA reads TGCAGTGCTAGAGGTAGCGGGAGAAGGGGCGAGCAGTACTTC. This codes for CSARGSGRRGEQYF.

This clonotype was seen a handful of times. The chain carries TRBV5-1 and TRBJ2-5, with D perhaps TRBD2 (6 bases). V lost 3 bases and J 4 bases, leaving 13 bases between the germline ends. CDR3 length: 14 residues. Germline assignment: CDR1 SGHRS and CDR2 YFSETQ. CDR3 bases: TGCGCCAGCAGCTCCCTACACGGGGGAGAGACCCAGTACTTC. The encoded protein is CASSSLHGGETQYF.

The chain joins TRBV18 to TRBJ1-1; D is uncertain. Germline V gene sequence: CDR1 KGHSH, CDR2 LQKENI. V was pared by 3 bases and J by 3 bases, with 14 bases between. This CDR3 has 15 amino acids. The CDR3 bases are TGTGCCAGCTCACCTTACCAGACGGACTACACTGAAGCTTTCTTT. It encodes CASSPYQTDYTEAFF.

Only a few counts were recorded for this clonotype. The chain links TRBV4-3 to TRBJ2-1; no clear D gene. This CDR3 has 13 residues. Germline loops: CDR1 LGHNA, CDR2 YSLEER. V lost 2 bases and J lost 6, with 8 bases in between. This CDR3 is CASSQNDGNEQFF. The CDR3 region has the DNA TGCGCCAGCAGCCAAAACGACGGCAATGAGCAGTTCTTC.

The CDR3 DNA follows: TGTGCCAGCAGTTTTGGGGGGGGCGCGAGTCGCGAGCAGTACTTC. The encoded protein is CASSFGGGASREQYF. The rearrangement uses TRBV6-5 and TRBJ2-7; a possible D gene is TRBD2 (7 bases). The CDR3 is 15 amino acids. The germline CDR1 and CDR2 sequences are MNHEY and SVGAGI. V gave up 4 bases and J gave up 6 bases, with 19 bases separating them.

J is TRBJ1-5 and V is TRBV27; TRBD1 aligns across 7 bases. V lost 1 base to trimming and J lost 2 bases; unmatched junction nucleotides: 2. Germline V gene sequence: CDR1 MNHEY, CDR2 SMNVEV (reference sequence). The CDR3 loop spans 15 amino acids. The CDR3 DNA follows: TGTGCCAGCAGTTTATTTACAGGGGGCAATCAGCCCCAGCATTTT. Amino acids: CASSLFTGGNQPQHF.

V is TRBV5-8 and J is TRBJ2-4, with 7 bases aligning to TRBD1. The germline V gene has CDR1 SGHTS and CDR2 YDEGEE. Unmatched junction bases numbered 7, after V lost 4 bases and J lost 0 bases. The CDR3 sequence is 16 residues long. CDR3 coding DNA: TGTGCCAGCAGCCTCCGGGACAGTTCAGCCAAAAACATTCAGTACTTC. Translating gives CASSLRDSSAKNIQYF.